Listed here are 18 T cell receptor beta chains from one sample, sequenced in a study of OX40 agonist ivuxolimab in advanced cancers. This table comes from immunoSEQ multiplex PCR, and its TCRdb copy is limited to in-frame clones, with some not included. This sample has 65,000 to 100,000 clones, with approximately 94% found just once. Sequencing used CD4+ or CD8+ T cells sorted from blood, obtained in a trial of the OX40 agonist ivuxolimab. The receptors stem from an adult with an advanced solid tumor such as melanoma, head and neck, liver or kidney cancer.

The rearrangement links TRBV7-2 to TRBJ2-7; D possibly corresponds to TRBD2 (5 bases). V was pared by 5 bases and J by 3 bases, with 14 bases between. Per the germline V gene, CDR1 is SGHTA and CDR2 is FQGNSA. The CDR3 runs 14 residues. This CDR3 reads CASSPQPSGYEQYF. The CDR3 DNA reads TGTGCCAGCAGCCCCCAGCCGAGCGGCTACGAGCAGTACTTC.

The V call is TRBV19, the J call TRBJ1-1; perhaps TRBD1 as D (6 bases). CDR3 size: 13 residues. CDR1 is LNHDA, CDR2 SQIVND, per germline (reference sequence). V lost 5 bases and J 7 bases, leaving 14 bases between the germline ends. The CDR3 is CASSWTGAGEAFF. CDR3 sequence (DNA): TGTGCCAGTAGTTGGACGGGGGCAGGTGAAGCTTTCTTT. The full variable domain, rest sourced from reference TRBV19 and TRBJ1-1, is DGGITQSPKYLFRKEGQNVTLSCEQNLNHDAMYWYRQDPGQGLRLIYYSQIVNDFQKGDIAEGYSVSREKKESFPLTVTSAQKNPTAFYLCASSWTGAGEAFFGQGTRLTVV.

The rearrangement joins TRBV7-9 to TRBJ1-1; D is possibly TRBD1 (5 bases). V was pared by 5 bases and J by 7 bases, with 14 bases between. The CDR3 consists of 13 residues. Germline CDR1 is SEHNR and CDR2 is FQNEAQ (reference sequence). The CDR3 DNA is TGTGCCAGCAGCCCCAGTCAGGGAGATGAAGCTTTCTTT. Translating it yields CASSPSQGDEAFF.

The rearrangement joins TRBV7-7 to TRBJ2-1, with D tentatively TRBD2 (6 bases). In germline, CDR1 is SSHAT, CDR2 FNYEAQ (reference sequence). The germline V and J ends were trimmed by 5 bases and 5 bases, with 16 bases remaining between them. This CDR3 spans 15 amino acids. This chain's CDR3 is CASSLLDPGDNEQFF. Written as DNA, the CDR3 is TGTGCCAGCAGCCTCCTCGACCCGGGGGACAATGAGCAGTTCTTC.

This clone was seen a single time. The chain uses TRBV28 and TRBJ1-2; D gene unclear. The CDR3 covers 14 residues. V lost 2 bases and J lost 8, with 15 bases in between. Germline CDR1 and CDR2: MDHEN and SYDVKM. Here the CDR3 reads CASSLRMSVQGYTF. The CDR3 DNA is TGTGCCAGCAGTTTAAGAATGTCTGTACAGGGCTACACCTTC.

The chain combines TRBV7-8 with TRBJ2-7; 9 nucleotides agree with TRBD2. The germline CDR1 and CDR2 sequences are SGHVS and FQNEAQ. This CDR3 comprises 18 residues. V lost 1 base to trimming and J lost 1 base; unmatched junction nucleotides: 11. The CDR3, as DNA: TGTGCCAGCAGCTTAGTAGAAGCGGGACTAGCAGGGTCCTACGAGCAGTACTTC. The encoded protein is CASSLVEAGLAGSYEQYF.

J is TRBJ1-1 and V is TRBV7-3; D is uncertain. This CDR3 spans 13 amino acids. Trimming removed 2 bases from V and 3 bases from J, with 7 bases in between. Looked up from germline, CDR1 is SGHTA and CDR2 is FQGTGA. The CDR3 protein is CASSLRSDTEAFF. Here the CDR3 DNA reads TGTGCCAGCAGCTTACGGTCCGACACTGAAGCTTTCTTT.

The chain uses TRBV19 and TRBJ2-7, with TRBD2 as a possible D gene (6 bases). CDR3 length equals 16 residues. V was cut by 3 bases and J by 2 bases, with 17 bases left in between. In germline, CDR1 is LNHDA, CDR2 SQIVND (reference sequence). The CDR3 DNA sequence: TGTGCCAGTAGTATTATCTTTGGGACTGGAACCTACGAGCAGTACTTC. This gives the protein CASSIIFGTGTYEQYF.

This chain joins TRBV7-3 and TRBJ2-1, with 13 bases that match TRBD2. With 5 bases clipped from V and 9 bases from J, the junction kept 4 bases outside the gene matches. Germline V CDR1 and CDR2: SGHTA, FQGTGA. The CDR3 runs 14 residues. The CDR3 bases are TGTGCCAGCAGCGAGGGACTAGCGGGGTTTGAGCAGTTCTTC. This sequence encodes CASSEGLAGFEQFF. The full variable domain, rest sourced from reference TRBV7-3 and TRBJ2-1, is GAGVSQTPSNKVTEKGKYVELRCDPISGHTALYWYRQSLGQGPEFLIYFQGTGAADDSGLPNDRFFAVRPEGSVSTLKIQRTERGDSAVYLCASSEGLAGFEQFFGPGTRLTVL.

The chain combines TRBV5-1 with TRBJ1-6, with 8 bases identical to TRBD1. V shed 1 base and J 7 bases; nucleotides not matched to a gene: 4. From germline, CDR1 is SGHRS and CDR2 YFSETQ. CDR3 length equals 15 residues. The CDR3 reads CASSLWGTGNSPLHF. DNA for the CDR3: TGCGCCAGCAGCTTGTGGGGGACAGGAAATTCACCCCTCCACTTT.

The chain carries TRBV5-1 and TRBJ2-2; TRBD2 aligns across 11 bases. Germline V CDR1 and CDR2: SGHRS, YFSETQ. The CDR3 covers 16 residues. Germline trimming cut 2 bases from V and 6 bases from J; bases unmatched to any gene: 6. CDR3 DNA: TGCGCCAGCAGCTTCTCACTAGCGGGAGCGTCCGGGGAGCTGTTTTTT. Translated, it gives CASSFSLAGASGELFF.

The rearrangement links TRBV28 to TRBJ2-2; possibly TRBD1 for D (6 bases). V gave up 6 bases and J gave up 2 bases, with 10 bases separating them. This CDR3 is built from 14 residues. Germline loops: CDR1 MDHEN, CDR2 SYDVKM. CDR3 region: CASRRGQNTGELFF. The CDR3 nucleotides are TGTGCCAGCAGACGGGGACAAAACACCGGGGAGCTGTTTTTT.

The gene calls are TRBV15 and TRBJ1-1, with D unresolved. With 4 bases removed from V and 0 bases from J, the gap between germline ends came to 6 bases. The CDR3 covers 13 residues. Germline V gene lookup returns CDR1 LNHNV and CDR2 YYDKDF (reference sequence). The CDR3 DNA follows: TGTGCCACCAGCACAACGCTGAACACTGAAGCTTTCTTT. Its translation is CATSTTLNTEAFF.

V is TRBV5-6 and J is TRBJ2-2; 8 bases fit TRBD1. The CDR3 consists of 14 residues. With 5 bases clipped from V and 4 bases from J, the junction kept 4 bases outside the gene matches. Germline V gene sequence: CDR1 SGHDT, CDR2 YYEEEE. CDR3 amino acids: CASRPGTGTGELFF. CDR3 nucleotide sequence: TGTGCCAGCAGACCTGGGACAGGCACCGGGGAGCTGTTTTTT.

The chain combines TRBV10-3 with TRBJ1-4; D perhaps matches TRBD1 (5 bases). Trimming pared 4 bases from V and 3 bases from J, leaving 12 bases between. Germline V CDR1 and CDR2: ENHRY, SYGVKD. CDR3 size: 15 residues. The CDR3 DNA follows: TGTGCCATCAGTGGGGACCTCGGCGCTAATGAAAAACTGTTTTTT. It yields the protein CAISGDLGANEKLFF.

This clone turned up a few times. V gene TRBV10-3 combines with J gene TRBJ2-7; TRBD1 matches at 7 bases. The CDR3 is 12 residues long. The germline V gene has CDR1 ENHRY and CDR2 SYGVKD. V lost 2 bases, J lost 6 bases, and 1 base stayed unmatched. The CDR3: CAISEGTVEQYF. The CDR3 DNA reads as TGTGCCATCAGTGAGGGGACAGTCGAGCAGTACTTC.

The chain couples TRBV2 to TRBJ2-7, with 10 bases aligning to TRBD1. Germline trimming cut 6 bases from V and 6 bases from J; bases unmatched to any gene: 5. Per the germline V gene, CDR1 is SNHLY and CDR2 is FYNNEI. This CDR3 spans 13 amino acids. CDR3 residues: CASRTGTGAEQYF. The CDR3 DNA sequence: TGTGCCAGCAGAACCGGGACAGGGGCCGAGCAGTACTTC.

The rearrangement links TRBV6-4 to TRBJ2-5; tentative D call: TRBD1 (5 bases). This CDR3 is 15 amino acids long. Between the trimmed V and J ends, which lost 3 bases and 0 bases, there was a span of 11 bases. CDR1 and CDR2 from the germline V gene are MRHNA and SNTAGT. CDR3 DNA: TGTGCCAGCAGTGAAGGGTTAGGGGACCAAGAGACCCAGTACTTC. Encoded protein: CASSEGLGDQETQYF.